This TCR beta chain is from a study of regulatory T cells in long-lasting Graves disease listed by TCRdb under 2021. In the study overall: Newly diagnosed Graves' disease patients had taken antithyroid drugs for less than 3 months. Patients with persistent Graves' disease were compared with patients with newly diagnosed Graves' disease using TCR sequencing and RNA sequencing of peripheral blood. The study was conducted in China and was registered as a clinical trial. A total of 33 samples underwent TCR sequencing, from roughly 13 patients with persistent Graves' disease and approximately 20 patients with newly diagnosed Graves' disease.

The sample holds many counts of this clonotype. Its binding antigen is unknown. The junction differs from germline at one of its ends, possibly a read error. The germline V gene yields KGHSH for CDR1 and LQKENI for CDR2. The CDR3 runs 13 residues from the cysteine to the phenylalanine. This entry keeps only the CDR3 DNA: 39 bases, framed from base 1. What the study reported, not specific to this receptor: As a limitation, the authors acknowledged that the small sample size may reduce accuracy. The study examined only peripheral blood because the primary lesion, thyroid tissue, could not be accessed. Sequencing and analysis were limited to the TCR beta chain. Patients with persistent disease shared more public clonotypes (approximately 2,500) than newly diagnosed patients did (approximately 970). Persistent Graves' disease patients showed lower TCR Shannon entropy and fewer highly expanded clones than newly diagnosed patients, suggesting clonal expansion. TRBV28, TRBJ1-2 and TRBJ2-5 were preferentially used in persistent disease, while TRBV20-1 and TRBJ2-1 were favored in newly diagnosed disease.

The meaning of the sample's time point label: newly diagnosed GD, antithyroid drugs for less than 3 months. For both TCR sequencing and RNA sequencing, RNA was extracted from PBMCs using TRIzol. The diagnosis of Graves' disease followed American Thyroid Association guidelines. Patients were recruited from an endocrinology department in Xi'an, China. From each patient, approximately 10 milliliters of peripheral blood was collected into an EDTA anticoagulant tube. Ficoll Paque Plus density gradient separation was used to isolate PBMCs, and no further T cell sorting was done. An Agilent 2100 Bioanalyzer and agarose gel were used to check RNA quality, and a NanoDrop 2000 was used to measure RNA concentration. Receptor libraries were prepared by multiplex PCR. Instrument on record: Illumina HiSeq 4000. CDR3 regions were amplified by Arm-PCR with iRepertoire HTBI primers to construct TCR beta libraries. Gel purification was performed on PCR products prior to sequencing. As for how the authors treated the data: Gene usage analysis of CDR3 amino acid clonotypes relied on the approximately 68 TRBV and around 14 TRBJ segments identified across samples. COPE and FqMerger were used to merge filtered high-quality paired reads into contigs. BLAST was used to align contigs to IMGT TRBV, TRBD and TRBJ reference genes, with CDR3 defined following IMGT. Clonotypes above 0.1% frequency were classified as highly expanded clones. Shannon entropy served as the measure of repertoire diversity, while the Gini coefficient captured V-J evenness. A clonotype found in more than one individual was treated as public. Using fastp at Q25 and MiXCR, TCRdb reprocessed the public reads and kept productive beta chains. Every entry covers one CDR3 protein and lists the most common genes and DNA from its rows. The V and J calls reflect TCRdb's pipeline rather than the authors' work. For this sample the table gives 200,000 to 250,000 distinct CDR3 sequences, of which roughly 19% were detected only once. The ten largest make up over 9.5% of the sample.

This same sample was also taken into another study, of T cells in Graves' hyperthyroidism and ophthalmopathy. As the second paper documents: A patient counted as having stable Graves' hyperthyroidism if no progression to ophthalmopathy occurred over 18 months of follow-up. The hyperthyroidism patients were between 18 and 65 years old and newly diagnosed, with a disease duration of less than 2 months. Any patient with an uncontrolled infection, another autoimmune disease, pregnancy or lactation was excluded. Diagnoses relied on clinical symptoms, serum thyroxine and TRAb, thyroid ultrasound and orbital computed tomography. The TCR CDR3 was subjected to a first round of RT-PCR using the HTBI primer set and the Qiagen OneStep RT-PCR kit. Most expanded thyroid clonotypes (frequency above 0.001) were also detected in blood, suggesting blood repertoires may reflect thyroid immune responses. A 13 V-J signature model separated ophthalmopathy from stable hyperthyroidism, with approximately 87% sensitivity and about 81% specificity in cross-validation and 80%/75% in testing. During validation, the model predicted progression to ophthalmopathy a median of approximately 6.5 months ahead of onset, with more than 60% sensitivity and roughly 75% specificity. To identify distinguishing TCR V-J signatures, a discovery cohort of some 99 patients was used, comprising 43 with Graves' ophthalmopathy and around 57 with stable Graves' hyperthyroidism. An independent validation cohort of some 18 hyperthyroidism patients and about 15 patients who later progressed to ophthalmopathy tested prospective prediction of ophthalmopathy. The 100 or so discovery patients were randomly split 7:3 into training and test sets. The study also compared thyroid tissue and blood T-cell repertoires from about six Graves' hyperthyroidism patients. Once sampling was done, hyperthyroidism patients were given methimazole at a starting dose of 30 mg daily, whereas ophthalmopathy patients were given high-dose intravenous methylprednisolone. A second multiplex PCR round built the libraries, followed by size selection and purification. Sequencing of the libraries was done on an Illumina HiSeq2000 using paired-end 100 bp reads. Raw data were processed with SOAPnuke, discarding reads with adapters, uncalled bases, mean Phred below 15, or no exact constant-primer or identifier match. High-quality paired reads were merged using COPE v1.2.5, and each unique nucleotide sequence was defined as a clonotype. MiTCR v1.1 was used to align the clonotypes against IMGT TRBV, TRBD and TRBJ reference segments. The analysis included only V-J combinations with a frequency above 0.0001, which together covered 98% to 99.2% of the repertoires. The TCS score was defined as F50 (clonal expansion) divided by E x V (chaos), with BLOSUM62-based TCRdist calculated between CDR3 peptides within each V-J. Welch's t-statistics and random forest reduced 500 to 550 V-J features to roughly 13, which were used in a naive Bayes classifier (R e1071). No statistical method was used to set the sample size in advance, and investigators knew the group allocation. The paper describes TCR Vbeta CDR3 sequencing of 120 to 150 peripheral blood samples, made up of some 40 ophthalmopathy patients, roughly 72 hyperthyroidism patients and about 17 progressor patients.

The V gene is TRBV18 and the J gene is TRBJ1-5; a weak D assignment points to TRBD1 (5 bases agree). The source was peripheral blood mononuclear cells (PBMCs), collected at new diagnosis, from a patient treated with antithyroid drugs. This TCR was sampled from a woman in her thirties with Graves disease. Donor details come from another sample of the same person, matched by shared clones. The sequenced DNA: TGTGCCAGCTCCCCACAAGGGGATCAGCCCCAGCATTTT. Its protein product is CASSPQGDQPQHF.